Listed here is a single T cell receptor (beta chain). Total RNA (roughly 0.45 ug) served as template for TCR beta cDNA synthesis primed by a constant-region primer. Investigators got TCR beta libraries out of three nested multiplex PCR rounds, done with slightly modified ARM-PCR. It was with TRBV1-TRBV30 forward primers and a C-beta reverse primer that the first two PCR rounds were run, at about 10 cycles each. TCRdb redid the calling of the multiplex PCR reads with MiXCR, one entry per CDR3 protein. The table has a few hundred thousand distinct CDR3 sequences, more than 55% seen once; the top ten hold approximately 15%. The data originate from a study of tumor-infiltrating lymphocytes in primary liver carcinoma. The overall study: Stage T1-T3 N0M0 and a size of roughly 4.2 to 10 cm characterized the tumors.

Germline DNA was also extracted, with blood RNA taken from unsorted whole blood. The CDR3 runs 15 residues. Trimming took 7 bases from V and 6 from J; bases not matched to a gene: 12. Germline V gene sequence: CDR1 SGHTA, CDR2 FQGNSA. Sequences were obtained from peripheral blood. The V and J genes are TRBV7-2 and TRBJ2-3; 8 nucleotides agree with TRBD1. The clonotype originates from a woman in her 30s with primary liver carcinoma and hepatitis B virus infection. This CDR3 reads CASTKYGQGGDTQYF. The CDR3 DNA reads TGTGCCAGCACCAAGTACGGACAGGGCGGCGATACGCAGTATTTT.